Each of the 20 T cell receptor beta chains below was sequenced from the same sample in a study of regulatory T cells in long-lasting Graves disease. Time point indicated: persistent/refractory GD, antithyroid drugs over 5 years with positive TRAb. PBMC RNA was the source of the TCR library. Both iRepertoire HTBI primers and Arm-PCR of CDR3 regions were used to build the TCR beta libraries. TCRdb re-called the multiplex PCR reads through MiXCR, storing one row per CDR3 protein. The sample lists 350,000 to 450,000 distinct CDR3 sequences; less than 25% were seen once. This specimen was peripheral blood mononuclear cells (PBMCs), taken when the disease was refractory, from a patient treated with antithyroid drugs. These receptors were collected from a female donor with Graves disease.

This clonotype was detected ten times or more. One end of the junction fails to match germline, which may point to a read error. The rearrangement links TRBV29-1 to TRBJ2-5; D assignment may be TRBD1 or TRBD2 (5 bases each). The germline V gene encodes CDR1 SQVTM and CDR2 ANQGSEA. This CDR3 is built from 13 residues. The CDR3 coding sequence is TGCAGCGTGGAAGGGACGGCCTCTTGGACCCAGTACTTC. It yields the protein CSVEGTASWTQYF.

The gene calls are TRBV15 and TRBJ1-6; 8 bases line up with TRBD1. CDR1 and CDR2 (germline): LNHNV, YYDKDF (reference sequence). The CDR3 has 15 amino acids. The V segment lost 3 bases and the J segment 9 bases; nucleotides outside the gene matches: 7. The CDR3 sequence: CATSSDRGLGSPLHF. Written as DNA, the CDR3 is TGTGCCACCAGCAGCGACAGGGGATTGGGTTCACCCCTCCACTTT.

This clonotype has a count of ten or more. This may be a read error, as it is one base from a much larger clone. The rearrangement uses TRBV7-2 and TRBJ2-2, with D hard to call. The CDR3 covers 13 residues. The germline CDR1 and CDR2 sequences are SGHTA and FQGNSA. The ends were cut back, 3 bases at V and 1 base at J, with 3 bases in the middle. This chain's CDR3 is CASSFGNTGELFF. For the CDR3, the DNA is TGTGCCAGCAGCTTCGGGAACACCGGGGAGCTGTTTTTT.

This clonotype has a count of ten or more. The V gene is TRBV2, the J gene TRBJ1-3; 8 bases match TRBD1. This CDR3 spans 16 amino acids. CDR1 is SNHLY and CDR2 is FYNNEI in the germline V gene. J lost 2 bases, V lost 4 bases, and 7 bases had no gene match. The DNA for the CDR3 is TGTGCCAGCAGTGCCGGGACAGGATCCCCTGGAAACACCATATATTTT. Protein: CASSAGTGSPGNTIYF.

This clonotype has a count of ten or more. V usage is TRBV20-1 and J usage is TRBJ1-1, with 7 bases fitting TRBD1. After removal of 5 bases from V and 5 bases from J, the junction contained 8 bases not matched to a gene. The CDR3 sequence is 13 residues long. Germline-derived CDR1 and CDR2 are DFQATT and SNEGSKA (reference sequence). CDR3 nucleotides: TGCAGTGCTCGACCCAGGGGGATAACTGAAGCTTTCTTT. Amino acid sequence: CSARPRGITEAFF.

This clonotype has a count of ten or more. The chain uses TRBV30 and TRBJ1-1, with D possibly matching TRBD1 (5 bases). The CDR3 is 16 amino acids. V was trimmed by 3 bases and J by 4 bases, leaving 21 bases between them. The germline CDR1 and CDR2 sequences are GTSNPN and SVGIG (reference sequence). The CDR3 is CAWRAFKRTSGTEAFF. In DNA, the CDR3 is TGTGCCTGGAGGGCGTTCAAGAGGACATCAGGCACTGAAGCTTTCTTT.

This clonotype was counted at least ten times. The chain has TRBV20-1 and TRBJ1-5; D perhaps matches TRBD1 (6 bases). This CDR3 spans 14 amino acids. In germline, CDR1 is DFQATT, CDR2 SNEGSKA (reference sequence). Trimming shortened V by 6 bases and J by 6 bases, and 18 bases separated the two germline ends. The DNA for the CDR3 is TGCAGTGCGCAAGTACCAGGGGCAGTTCAGCCCCAGCATTTT. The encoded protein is CSAQVPGAVQPQHF.

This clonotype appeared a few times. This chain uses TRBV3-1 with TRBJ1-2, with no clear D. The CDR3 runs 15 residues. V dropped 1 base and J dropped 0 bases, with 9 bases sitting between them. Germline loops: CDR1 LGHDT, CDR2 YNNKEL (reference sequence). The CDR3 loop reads CASSQVFRANYGYTF. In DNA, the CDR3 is TGTGCCAGCAGCCAAGTTTTTAGAGCTAACTATGGCTACACCTTC.

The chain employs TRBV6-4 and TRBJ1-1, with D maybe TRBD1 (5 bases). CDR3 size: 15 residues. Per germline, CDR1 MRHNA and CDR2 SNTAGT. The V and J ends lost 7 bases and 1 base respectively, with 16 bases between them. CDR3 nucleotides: TGTGCCAGCATCGTGGGGGGACGACAGAACACTGAAGCTTTCTTT. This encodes CASIVGGRQNTEAFF.

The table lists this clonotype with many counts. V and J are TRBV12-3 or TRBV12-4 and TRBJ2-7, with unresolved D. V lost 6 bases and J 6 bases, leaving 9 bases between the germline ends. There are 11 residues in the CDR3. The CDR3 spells CASSKGAEQYF. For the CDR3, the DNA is TGTGCCAGCAGCAAAGGAGCCGAGCAGTACTTC.

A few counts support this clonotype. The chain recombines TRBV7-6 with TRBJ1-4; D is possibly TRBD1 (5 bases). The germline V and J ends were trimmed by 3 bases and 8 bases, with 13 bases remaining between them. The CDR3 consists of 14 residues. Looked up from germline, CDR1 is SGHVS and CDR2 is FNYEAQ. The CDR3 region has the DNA TGTGCCAGCAGCTTGGGGGGTTTGGGGGAAAAACTGTTTTTT. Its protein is CASSLGGLGEKLFF.

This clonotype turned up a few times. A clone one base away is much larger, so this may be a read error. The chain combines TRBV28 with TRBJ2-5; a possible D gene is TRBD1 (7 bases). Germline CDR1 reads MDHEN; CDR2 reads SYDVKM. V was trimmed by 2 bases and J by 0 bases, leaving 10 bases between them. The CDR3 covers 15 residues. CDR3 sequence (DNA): TGTGCCAGCAGTTTACCAGGGGGGAACCAAGAGACCCAGTACTTC. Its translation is CASSLPGGNQETQYF. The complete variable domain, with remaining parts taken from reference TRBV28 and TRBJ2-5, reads DVKVTQSSRYLVKRTGEKVFLECVQDMDHENMFWYRQDPGLGLRLIYFSYDVKMKEKGDIPEGYSVSREKKERFSLILESASTNQTSMYLCASSLPGGNQETQYFGPGTRLLVL.

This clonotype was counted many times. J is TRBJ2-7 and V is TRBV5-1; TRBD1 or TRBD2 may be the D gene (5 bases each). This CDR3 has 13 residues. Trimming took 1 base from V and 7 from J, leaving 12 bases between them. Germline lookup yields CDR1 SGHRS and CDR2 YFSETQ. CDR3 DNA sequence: TGCGCCAGCAGCTTGCTACTAGGGGAAGAGCAGTACTTC. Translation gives CASSLLLGEEQYF.

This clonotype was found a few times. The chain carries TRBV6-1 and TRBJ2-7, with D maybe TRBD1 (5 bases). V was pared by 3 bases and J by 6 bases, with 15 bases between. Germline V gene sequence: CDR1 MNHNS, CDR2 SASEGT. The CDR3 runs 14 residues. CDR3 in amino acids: CASSDNHRSFEQYF. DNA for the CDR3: TGTGCCAGCAGTGACAACCACAGGTCGTTCGAGCAGTACTTC.

The CDR3 DNA follows: TGTGCCAGCAGCCCGAGACGGGGGTATGGCTACACCTTC. Residues: CASSPRRGYGYTF. The genes are TRBV9 and TRBJ1-2; D is perhaps TRBD1 (5 bases). The V end was cut by 4 bases, the J end by 5 bases, with 12 bases between. Germline CDR1 reads SGDLS; CDR2 reads YYNGEE. This CDR3 is built from 13 residues. The full variable domain, with the rest looked up from reference TRBV9 and TRBJ1-2, is DSGVTQTPKHLITATGQRVTLRCSPRSGDLSVYWYQQSLDQGLQFLIQYYNGEERAKGNILERFSAQQFPDLHSELNLSSLELGDSALYFCASSPRRGYGYTFGSGTRLTVV.

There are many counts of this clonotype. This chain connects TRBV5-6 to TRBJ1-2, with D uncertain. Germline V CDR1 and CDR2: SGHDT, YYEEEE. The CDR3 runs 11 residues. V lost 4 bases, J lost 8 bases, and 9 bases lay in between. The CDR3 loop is CASSLGLGYTF. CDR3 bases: TGTGCCAGCAGCCTGGGCCTGGGCTACACCTTC.

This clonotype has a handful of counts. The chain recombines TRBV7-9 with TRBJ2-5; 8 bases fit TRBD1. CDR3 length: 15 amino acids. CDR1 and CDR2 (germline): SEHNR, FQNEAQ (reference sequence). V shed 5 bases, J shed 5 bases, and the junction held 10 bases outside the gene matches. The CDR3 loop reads CASSVDRGHWETQYF. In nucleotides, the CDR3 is TGTGCCAGCAGCGTAGACAGGGGACATTGGGAGACCCAGTACTTC.

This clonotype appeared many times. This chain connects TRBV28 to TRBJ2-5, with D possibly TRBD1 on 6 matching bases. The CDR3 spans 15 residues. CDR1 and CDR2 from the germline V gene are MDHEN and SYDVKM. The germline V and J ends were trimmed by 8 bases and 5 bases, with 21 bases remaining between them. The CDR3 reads CASAVSDRPQETQYF. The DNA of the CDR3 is TGTGCCAGCGCGGTGAGCGACAGGCCCCAGGAGACCCAGTACTTC.

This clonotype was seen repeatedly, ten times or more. Here the CDR3 DNA reads TGTGCCAGCAGTTACGGGGACCCGGTGGGATCACCCCTCCACTTT. Its protein is CASSYGDPVGSPLHF. The chain couples TRBV6-5 to TRBJ1-6, with D tentatively TRBD1 (5 bases). The CDR3 is 15 amino acids. Germline lookup yields CDR1 MNHEY and CDR2 SVGAGI. The V and J ends lost 2 bases and 10 bases respectively, with 15 bases between them.

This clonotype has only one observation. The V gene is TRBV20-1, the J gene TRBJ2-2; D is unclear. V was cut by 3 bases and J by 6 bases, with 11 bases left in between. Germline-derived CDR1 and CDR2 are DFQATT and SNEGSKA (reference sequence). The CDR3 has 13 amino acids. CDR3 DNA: TGCAGTGCTAGCCACCCCCGGTCCGGGGAGCTGTTTTTT. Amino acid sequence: CSASHPRSGELFF.